These 11 T cell receptor beta chains came from one sample sequenced in a study of shared clonotypes between healthy human individuals. This table comes from immunoSEQ multiplex PCR, and its TCRdb copy is limited to in-frame clones, with some not included. The sample holds about 1.4 million clones, around 95% seen once. Sequencing used naive CD4+ T cells sorted from blood. Stated subset: CD45RA+ positively selected. The receptors were gathered from a man younger than 45 in good health.

This chain links TRBV19 with TRBJ1-5; D remains unclear. Germline V gene sequence: CDR1 LNHDA, CDR2 SQIVND (reference sequence). The CDR3 runs 15 residues. V shed 5 bases and J shed 6 bases, with 17 bases lying between them. CDR3 loop: CASSPTEGWAQPQHF. The DNA for the CDR3 is TGTGCCAGTAGTCCAACAGAGGGTTGGGCTCAGCCCCAGCATTTT.

In its sample, this clone was seen once. The rearrangement joins TRBV5-1 to TRBJ2-3; D possibly corresponds to TRBD1 (6 bases). The V end lost 0 bases, the J end lost 4 bases, and 9 bases lay between the germline ends. Germline V lookup: CDR1 SGHRS, CDR2 YFSETQ. This CDR3 region has 14 residues. The CDR3 DNA sequence: TGCGCCAGCAGCTTGGACAGGGTCCCAGATACGCAGTATTTT. Encoded protein: CASSLDRVPDTQYF.

V is TRBV5-4 and J is TRBJ2-3; 7 nucleotides agree with TRBD1. CDR3 size: 15 residues. V lost 1 base and J lost 4; bases outside the gene matches: 6. Looked up from germline, CDR1 is SGHNT and CDR2 is YYREEE (reference sequence). CDR3 in amino acids: CASSLNDRDADTQYF. CDR3 bases: TGTGCCAGCAGCTTGAATGACAGGGACGCAGATACGCAGTATTTT.

This clone was detected once. This chain links TRBV5-1 with TRBJ1-5, with D hard to call. The V end lost 0 bases, the J end lost 3 bases, and 10 bases lay between the germline ends. Germline V gene lookup returns CDR1 SGHRS and CDR2 YFSETQ. CDR3 length equals 15 residues. This chain's CDR3 is CASSLGNGLNQPQHF. The DNA of the CDR3 is TGCGCCAGCAGCTTGGGGAACGGGCTCAATCAGCCCCAGCATTTT.

The V and J genes are TRBV5-6 and TRBJ2-1; TRBD2 agrees at 10 bases. From germline, CDR1 is SGHDT and CDR2 YYEEEE. V was clipped by 3 bases and J by 7 bases; unmatched bases: 13. The CDR3 sequence is 17 residues long. CDR3 residues: CASSSLLAGVFKNEQFF. The CDR3 DNA sequence: TGTGCCAGCAGCTCCCTCCTAGCGGGAGTTTTTAAGAATGAGCAGTTCTTC.

The sample holds one count of this clone. J is TRBJ1-3 and V is TRBV6-1; 7 bases are shared with TRBD1. This CDR3 is 15 amino acids long. V gave up 6 bases and J gave up 4 bases; unmatched junction bases: 9. Germline CDR1 MNHNS, CDR2 SASEGT. The CDR3 region is CASRANRGRGNTIYF. CDR3 DNA sequence: TGTGCCAGCAGGGCCAACAGGGGAAGGGGAAACACCATATATTTT.

V usage is TRBV9 and J usage is TRBJ1-1; D is perhaps TRBD1 (5 bases). This CDR3 has 15 residues. Germline lookup yields CDR1 SGDLS and CDR2 YYNGEE. Between the trimmed V and J ends, which lost 0 bases and 0 bases, there was a span of 9 bases. The CDR3 DNA reads as TGTGCCAGCAGCGTAGGGGGGATACTGAACACTGAAGCTTTCTTT. This gives the protein CASSVGGILNTEAFF.

The rearrangement joins TRBV10-3 to TRBJ1-4, with 7 bases fitting TRBD1. Germline V CDR1 and CDR2: ENHRY, SYGVKD. J was trimmed by 3 bases and V by 3 bases; bases with no gene match: 4. The CDR3 sequence is 15 residues long. In DNA, the CDR3 is TGTGCCATCAGTGAACCACAGGGGCCTAATGAAAAACTGTTTTTT. This gives the protein CAISEPQGPNEKLFF.

This clone was seen a single time. The rearrangement uses TRBV10-3 and TRBJ1-1; 7 bases fit TRBD1. This CDR3 has 16 residues. The trim removed 3 bases at V and 1 base at J, leaving 8 bases unmatched. Germline loops: CDR1 ENHRY, CDR2 SYGVKD. CDR3 protein: CAISDLGTAPNTEAFF. CDR3 in DNA: TGTGCCATCAGTGACTTAGGGACAGCCCCGAACACTGAAGCTTTCTTT.

V and J are TRBV6-1 and TRBJ1-5, with TRBD1 identical over 11 bases. Germline V CDR1 and CDR2: MNHNS, SASEGT. CDR3 length: 15 residues. The V segment lost 8 bases and the J segment 4 bases; nucleotides outside the gene matches: 7. The CDR3 nucleotides are TGTGCCAGCTCTTGGGGACAGGGGGGAAATCAGCCCCAGCATTTT. Its translation: CASSWGQGGNQPQHF.

The chain is built from TRBV5-1 and TRBJ2-1; 8 nucleotides match TRBD2. The germline CDR1 and CDR2 sequences are SGHRS and YFSETQ. This CDR3 has 15 amino acids. The J segment lost 8 bases and the V segment lost 7 bases, leaving 14 bases of the junction unmatched. The CDR3 here is CASGPESGRPYEQFF. The CDR3 DNA sequence: TGCGCCAGCGGACCCGAGAGCGGGAGACCGTATGAGCAGTTCTTC.